This T cell receptor beta chain was sequenced for a study of blood T cell repertoires in COVID-19. Study-level background: The United States, Italy and Spain supplied acute and convalescent COVID-19 samples.

This CDR3 contains 16 residues. V lost 3 bases to trimming and J lost 7 bases; unmatched junction nucleotides: 10. Germline V gene lookup returns CDR1 SGDLS and CDR2 YYNGEE. Sequencing was performed with immunoSEQ multiplex PCR; in TCRdb, only in-frame clones are kept and a portion is missing. The repertoire consists of under 150,000 clones, with roughly 90% occurring once and the leading ten covering 3% to 4%. This TCR derives from a man aged 45-60 years with active COVID-19. The chain links TRBV9 to TRBJ2-3, with 11 bases matching TRBD2. The sequenced material came from peripheral blood. The CDR3 protein is CASSAGVAGGRNTQYF. CDR3 coding DNA: TGTGCCAGCAGCGCAGGTGTAGCGGGGGGGCGAAATACGCAGTATTTT.